These T cell receptor beta chains were read from a single sample in a study of blood T cell repertoires in COVID-19. The method was immunoSEQ multiplex PCR; TCRdb's version includes in-frame clones alone and lacks a portion of them. The repertoire holds some 210,000 clones, with 80% as singletons. Sequenced sample: PBMCs or T cells enriched from blood (not recorded which). These receptors were collected from a man under 40 with acute COVID-19. Each CDR3 is given with its conserved first and last residue. Each record gives: J gene, V gene, D gene, clone size, CDR3 DNA, CDR3 protein. D genes are given only for firm matches. Where a row states a size, it is once, few, many or the class of an expanded clone; other rows omit it.

TRBJ1-5 TRBV30 NA NA TGTGCCTGGAGAAGTAGTAGCAATCAGCCCCAGCATTTT CAWRSSSNQPQHF
TRBJ2-3 TRBV7-9 NA NA TGTGCCAGCAGCCCGGGGATGTCAGATACGCAGTATTTT CASSPGMSDTQYF
TRBJ2-3 TRBV11-2 TRBD2 NA TGTGCCAGCAGCTTAGGTCGTAGCGGGGAAAGCACAGATACGCAGTATTTT CASSLGRSGESTDTQYF
TRBJ1-5 TRBV30 NA NA TGTGCCTGGTCCGAGGTTCTACGAAGGGGGCAGCCCCAGCATTTT CAWSEVLRRGQPQHF
TRBJ2-3 TRBV2 TRBD2 NA TGTGCCAGCAGTGAAAACCTAGCGGGGGGGCAGGATACGCAGTATTTT CASSENLAGGQDTQYF
TRBJ2-7 TRBV7-9 NA NA TGTGCCAGCAGAGGGGTGGGTAAAATAGAAGGCTACGAGCAGTACTTC CASRGVGKIEGYEQYF
TRBJ2-5 TRBV6-5 TRBD2 NA TGTGCCAGCAGTTACTCACGGGGACTATACCAAGAGACCCAGTACTTC CASSYSRGLYQETQYF
TRBJ1-6 TRBV6-5 NA NA TGTGCCAGCAGTAATCAGCGATCACCCCTCCACTTT CASSNQRSPLHF
TRBJ2-2 TRBV6-4 TRBD1 NA TGTGCCAGCCGCGGACAGGCTGGGACCGGGGAGCTGTTTTTT CASRGQAGTGELFF
TRBJ1-4 TRBV5-1 TRBD1 NA TGCGCCAGCAGCTCCGGGACAGGGGTTCCCCTTAATGAAAAACTGTTTTTT CASSSGTGVPLNEKLFF
TRBJ1-1 TRBV2 NA NA TGTGCCCGGCGGACAGCTGGCATGAACACTGAAGCTTTCTTT CARRTAGMNTEAFF
TRBJ2-7 TRBV5-1 TRBD1 NA TGCGCCAGCAGCCCATTTGGGACAGGAGGGTCCTACGAGCAGTACTTC CASSPFGTGGSYEQYF
TRBJ2-2 TRBV9 TRBD1 NA TGTGCCAGCAGCACTCGACAGGGCCGCGGGGAGCTGTTTTTT CASSTRQGRGELFF
TRBJ1-5 TRBV19 NA NA TGTGCCAGTAGTATAGGTCATAGCAATCAGCCCCAGCATTTT CASSIGHSNQPQHF
TRBJ2-1 TRBV6-5 NA NA TGTGCCAGCAGTTTATCACTCAACCTACTAAATAATGAGCAGTTCTTC CASSLSLNLLNNEQFF
TRBJ1-4 TRBV7-9 NA NA TGTGCCAGCAGCTTAAGACAGGTGAATGAAAAACTGTTTTTT CASSLRQVNEKLFF
TRBJ2-7 TRBV18 NA NA TGTGCCAGCTCTTCGGCGGTCTCCTACGAGCAGTACTTC CASSSAVSYEQYF
TRBJ1-5 TRBV5-6 NA NA TGTGCCAGCAGCTTGGGGGAGATTAGCAATCAGCCCCAGCATTTT CASSLGEISNQPQHF
TRBJ1-4 TRBV5-1 NA NA TGCGCCAGCAGCTTAAAGCAGGGTCCTAATGAAAAACTGTTTTTT CASSLKQGPNEKLFF
TRBJ1-2 TRBV4-1 NA NA TGCGCCAGCAGCCAAGATTCGGTGAGAGGCTACACCTTC CASSQDSVRGYTF
TRBJ2-7 TRBV28 TRBD2 NA TGTGCCTCAGCGGGGGGGCCCTACGAGCAGTACTTC CASAGGPYEQYF
TRBJ1-5 TRBV19 NA NA TGTGCCAGTAGTATAGAGGTCCGGTATCAGCCCCAGCATTTT CASSIEVRYQPQHF
TRBJ1-3 TRBV19 NA NA TGTGCCAGTAGACGTTACAGGGCCGGCTCTGGAAACACCATATATTTT CASRRYRAGSGNTIYF
TRBJ2-3 TRBV7-2 NA NA TGTGCCAGCAGCGAAATCCCAGTGAGGCCCACAGATACGCAGTATTTT CASSEIPVRPTDTQYF
TRBJ1-4 TRBV27 NA NA TGTGCCAGCAGTGTCTATGCAACTAATGAAAAACTGTTTTTT CASSVYATNEKLFF
TRBJ2-6 TRBV19 NA NA TGTGCCAGTAGTATAGCTCCAGGGGCCCGAAGCTCTGGGGCCAACGTCCTGACTTTC CASSIAPGARSSGANVLTF
TRBJ1-1 TRBV5-6 TRBD1 NA TGTGCCAGCAGCTTAGGGACAGTGAACACTGAAGCTTTCTTT CASSLGTVNTEAFF
TRBJ2-5 TRBV9 TRBD2 NA TGTGCCAGCAGCGGACTAGCGGGACAAGAGACCCAGTACTTC CASSGLAGQETQYF
TRBJ1-1 TRBV7-3 TRBD1 NA TGTGCCAGCAGCTTAGGACAGGCCAACACTGAAGCTTTCTTT CASSLGQANTEAFF
TRBJ2-7 TRBV7-2 NA NA TGTGCCAGCAGCTTGCGGGGGCCGGGTTACGAGCAGTACTTC CASSLRGPGYEQYF
TRBJ1-6 TRBV18 NA NA TGTGCCAGCTCACAGGGGGAACATTCACCCCTCCACTTT CASSQGEHSPLHF
TRBJ2-7 TRBV6-5 NA NA TGTGCCAGCAGTTATAGCAGCGGATCCTACGAGCAGTACTTC CASSYSSGSYEQYF
TRBJ1-5 TRBV19 NA NA TGTGCCAGTAGGGGGCTGGGGAATCAGCCCCAGCATTTT CASRGLGNQPQHF
TRBJ2-1 TRBV20-1 NA NA TGCAGTGCTAGAGAACCGGGGGAGCAGTTCTTC CSAREPGEQFF
TRBJ2-1 TRBV7-3 NA few TGTGCCAGCAGCTTAAGGCGGGGAGACTCCTACAATGAGCAGTTCTTC CASSLRRGDSYNEQFF
TRBJ2-3 TRBV14 TRBD2 NA TGTGCCAGCAGCCAACTTATCTGGAGCGGGGGGGCATCGGATACGCAGTATTTT CASSQLIWSGGASDTQYF
TRBJ2-2 TRBV19 TRBD2 NA TGTGCCAGTAAACGGACTAGCGGGGGGGACACCGGGGAGCTGTTTTTT CASKRTSGGDTGELFF
TRBJ2-2 TRBV7-7 TRBD1 NA TGTGCCAGCAGCTCAGGACAGGGCGGTGGAACCGGGGAGCTGTTTTTT CASSSGQGGGTGELFF
TRBJ1-2 TRBV28 NA NA TGTGCCAGCAGCCCACCCGGGGGCTATGGCTACACCTTC CASSPPGGYGYTF
TRBJ1-5 TRBV7-2 NA NA TGTGCCAGCAGCCCCCGGGGTCAGCCCCAGCATTTT CASSPRGQPQHF